This TCR beta chain was recorded in a study of T cell responses to AZD1222 COVID-19 vaccine. This CDR3 is 14 amino acids long. Germline-derived CDR1 and CDR2 are MNHEY and SMNVEV (reference sequence). V dropped 6 bases and J dropped 2 bases, with 14 bases sitting between them. Study-wide results and limits: Breadth and depth of Spike-specific TCRs rose after two AZD1222 doses. Clonal diversity was possibly underestimated, and the donors were mostly white British, with more females. Among those given AZD1222, only 5 to 7 were seropositive at baseline.

Note on this clone: Its antigen is currently unknown.

Second-dose groups at about 4 or about 12 weeks were pooled. Clones were read by immunoSEQ multiplex PCR, and TCRdb kept only the in-frame ones, dropping some. In the table there are approximately 90,000 clones, 89% of which are singletons. The V gene is TRBV27, the J gene TRBJ2-7; D might be TRBD2 (5 bases). The sequence derives from an adult who received the AZD1222 COVID-19 vaccine. Source: peripheral blood, taken 28 days after the second AZD1222 dose. The CDR3 spells CASSPTRGTYEQYF. The CDR3 DNA reads TGTGCCAGCAGCCCGACCCGGGGAACCTACGAGCAGTACTTC.